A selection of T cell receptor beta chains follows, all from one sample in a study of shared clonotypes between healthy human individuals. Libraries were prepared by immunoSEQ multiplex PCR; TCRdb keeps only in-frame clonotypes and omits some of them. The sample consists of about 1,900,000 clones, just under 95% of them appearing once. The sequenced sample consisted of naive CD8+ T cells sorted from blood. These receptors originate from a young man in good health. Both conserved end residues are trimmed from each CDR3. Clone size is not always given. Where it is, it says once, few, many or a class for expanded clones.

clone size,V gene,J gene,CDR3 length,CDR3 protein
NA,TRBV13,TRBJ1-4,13,ASSSNRATNEKLF
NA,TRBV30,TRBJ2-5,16,AWSMYLPPREPEETQY
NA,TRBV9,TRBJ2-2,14,ASSYRGFLGSGELF
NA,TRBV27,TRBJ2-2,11,ASSFLVGGELF
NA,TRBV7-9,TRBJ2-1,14,ASSLTGLAGVYEQF
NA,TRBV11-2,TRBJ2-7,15,ASSLAAAGQVAYEQY
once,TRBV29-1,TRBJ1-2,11,SVESGEGYGYT
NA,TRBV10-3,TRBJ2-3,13,AIRETSGSTDTQY
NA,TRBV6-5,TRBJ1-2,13,ASSYRGAVNYGYT
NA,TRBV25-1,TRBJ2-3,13,ASSETGGATDTQY
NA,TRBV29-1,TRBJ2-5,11,SVEEGHKETQY
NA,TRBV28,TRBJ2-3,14,ASSSRLATHTDTQY
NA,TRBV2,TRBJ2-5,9,ASSPGETQY
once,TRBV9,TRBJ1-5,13,ASSVEPSEDQPQH
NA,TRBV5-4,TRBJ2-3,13,ASSFFGGGADTQY
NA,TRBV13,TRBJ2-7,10,ASSLYGGEQY
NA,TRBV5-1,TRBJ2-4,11,ASSSGSENIQY